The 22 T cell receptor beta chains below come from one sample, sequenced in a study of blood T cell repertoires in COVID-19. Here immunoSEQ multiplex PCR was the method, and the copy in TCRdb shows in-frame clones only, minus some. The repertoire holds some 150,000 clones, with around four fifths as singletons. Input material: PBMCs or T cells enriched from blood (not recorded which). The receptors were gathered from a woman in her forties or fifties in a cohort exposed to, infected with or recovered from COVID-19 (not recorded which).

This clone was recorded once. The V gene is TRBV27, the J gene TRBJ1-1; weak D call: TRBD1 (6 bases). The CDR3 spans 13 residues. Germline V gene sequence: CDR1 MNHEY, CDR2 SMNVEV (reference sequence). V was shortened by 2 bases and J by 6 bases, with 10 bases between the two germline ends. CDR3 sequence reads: CASSLDTGSEAFF. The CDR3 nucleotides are TGTGCCAGCAGTTTAGACACAGGGTCTGAAGCTTTCTTT.

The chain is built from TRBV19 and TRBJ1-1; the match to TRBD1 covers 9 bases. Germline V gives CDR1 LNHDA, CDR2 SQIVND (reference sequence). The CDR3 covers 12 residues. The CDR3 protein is CGATGGIAEAFF. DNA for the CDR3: TGTGGGGCGACAGGGGGGATTGCTGAAGCTTTCTTT.

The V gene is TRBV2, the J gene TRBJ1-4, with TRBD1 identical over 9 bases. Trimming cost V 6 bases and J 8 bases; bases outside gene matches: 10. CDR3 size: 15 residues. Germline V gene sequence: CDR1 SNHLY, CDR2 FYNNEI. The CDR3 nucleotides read TGTGCCAGCAGAACGGGACAGGGAGGAAGGGAAAAACTGTTTTTT. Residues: CASRTGQGGREKLFF.

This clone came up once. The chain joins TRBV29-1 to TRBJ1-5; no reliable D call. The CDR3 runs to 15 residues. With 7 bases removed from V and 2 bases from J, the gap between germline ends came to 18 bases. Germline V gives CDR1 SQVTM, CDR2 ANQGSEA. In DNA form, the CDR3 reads TGCAGCGGAAACCAACCGTCCCGCGGCAATCAGCCCCAGCATTTT. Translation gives CSGNQPSRGNQPQHF.

CDR3 amino acids: CSVEGLWGEGETQYF. CDR3 nucleotide sequence: TGCAGCGTTGAAGGTCTGTGGGGGGAGGGAGAGACCCAGTACTTC. This chain uses TRBV29-1 with TRBJ2-5, with 7 nucleotides matching TRBD2. Trimming at V came to 1 base and at J to 4 bases, leaving 9 bases not matched to a gene. Germline V gives CDR1 SQVTM, CDR2 ANQGSEA. There are 15 residues in the CDR3. Based on the CDR3 plus reference TRBV29-1 and TRBJ2-5, the full variable domain is SAVISQKPSRDICQRGTSLTIQCQVDSQVTMMFWYRQQPGQSLTLIATANQGSEATYESGFVIDKFPISRPNLTFSTLTVSNMSPEDSSIYLCSVEGLWGEGETQYFGPGTRLLVL.

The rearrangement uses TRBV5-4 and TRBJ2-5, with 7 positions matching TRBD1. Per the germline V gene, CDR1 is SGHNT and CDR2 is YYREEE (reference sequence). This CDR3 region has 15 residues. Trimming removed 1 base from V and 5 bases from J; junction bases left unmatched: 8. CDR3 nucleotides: TGTGCCAGCAGCTTGAAACAGGGGAGATGGGAGACCCAGTACTTC. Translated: CASSLKQGRWETQYF.

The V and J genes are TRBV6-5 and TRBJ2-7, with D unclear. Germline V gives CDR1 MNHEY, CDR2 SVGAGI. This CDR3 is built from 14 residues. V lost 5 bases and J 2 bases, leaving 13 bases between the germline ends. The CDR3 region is CASSLGTVTYEQYF. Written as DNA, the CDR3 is TGTGCCAGCAGTCTCGGTACGGTTACCTACGAGCAGTACTTC.

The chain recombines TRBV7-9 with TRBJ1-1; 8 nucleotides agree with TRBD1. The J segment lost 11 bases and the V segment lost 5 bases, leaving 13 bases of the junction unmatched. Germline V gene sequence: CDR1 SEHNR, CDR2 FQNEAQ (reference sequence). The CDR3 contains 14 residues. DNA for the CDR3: TGTGCCAGCAGCCAAGGGACAGGCTTTGCGGAGGCTTTCTTT. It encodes CASSQGTGFAEAFF.

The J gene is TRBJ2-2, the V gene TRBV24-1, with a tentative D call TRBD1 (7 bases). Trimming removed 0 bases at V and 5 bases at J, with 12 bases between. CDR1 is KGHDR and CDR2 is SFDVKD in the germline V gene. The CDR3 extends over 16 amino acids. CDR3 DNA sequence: TGTGCCACCAGTGATTTGAACAGGGGAGGAACCGGGGAGCTGTTTTTT. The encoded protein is CATSDLNRGGTGELFF.

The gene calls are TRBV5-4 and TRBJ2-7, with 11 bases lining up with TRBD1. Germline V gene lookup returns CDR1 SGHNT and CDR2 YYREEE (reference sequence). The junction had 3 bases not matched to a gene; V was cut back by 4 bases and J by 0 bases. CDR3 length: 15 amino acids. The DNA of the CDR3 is TGTGCCAGCAGCCTGGACAGGGGGCCCTCCTACGAGCAGTACTTC. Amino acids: CASSLDRGPSYEQYF.

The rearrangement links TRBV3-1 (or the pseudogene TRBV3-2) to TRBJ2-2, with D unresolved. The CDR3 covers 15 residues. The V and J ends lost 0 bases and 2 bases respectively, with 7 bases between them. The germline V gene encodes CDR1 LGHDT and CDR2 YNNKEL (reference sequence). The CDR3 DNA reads TGTGCCAGCAGCCAAGAAGGAGTAAACACCGGGGAGCTGTTTTTT. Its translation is CASSQEGVNTGELFF.

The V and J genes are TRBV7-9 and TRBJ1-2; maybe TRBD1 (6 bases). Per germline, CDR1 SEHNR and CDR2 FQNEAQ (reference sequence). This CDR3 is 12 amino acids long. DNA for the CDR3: TGTGGGGAGGGGGATCTAAACTATGGCTACACCTTC. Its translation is CGEGDLNYGYTF.

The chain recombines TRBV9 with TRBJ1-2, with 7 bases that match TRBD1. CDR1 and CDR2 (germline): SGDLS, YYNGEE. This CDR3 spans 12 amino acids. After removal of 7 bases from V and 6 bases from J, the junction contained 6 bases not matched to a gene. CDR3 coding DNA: TGTGCCAGCTCAAAACAGGGGAATGGCTACACCTTC. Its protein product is CASSKQGNGYTF.

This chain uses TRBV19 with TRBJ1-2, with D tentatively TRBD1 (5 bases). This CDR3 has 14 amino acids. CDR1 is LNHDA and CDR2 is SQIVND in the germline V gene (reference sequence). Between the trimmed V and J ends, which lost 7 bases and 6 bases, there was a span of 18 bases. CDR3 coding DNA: TGTGCCAGTACCACCCCCGAGGACATACATGGCTACACCTTC. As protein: CASTTPEDIHGYTF.

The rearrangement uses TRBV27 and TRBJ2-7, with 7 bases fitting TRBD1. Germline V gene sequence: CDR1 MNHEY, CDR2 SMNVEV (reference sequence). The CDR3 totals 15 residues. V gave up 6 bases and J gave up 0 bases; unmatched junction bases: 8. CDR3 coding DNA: TGTGCCAGCAGGGGTTTTGAGGGGGCCTCCTACGAGCAGTACTTC. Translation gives CASRGFEGASYEQYF.

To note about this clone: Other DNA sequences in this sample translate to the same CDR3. The CDR3 sequence is CASSPGLGYEQYF. In nucleotides, the CDR3 is TGTGCCAGCAGCCCGGGACTAGGCTACGAGCAGTACTTC. The rearrangement joins TRBV7-3 to TRBJ2-7, with 8 bases that match TRBD2. The CDR3 loop spans 13 amino acids. Germline V gene lookup returns CDR1 SGHTA and CDR2 FQGTGA. V gave up 5 bases and J gave up 3 bases; unmatched junction bases: 3.

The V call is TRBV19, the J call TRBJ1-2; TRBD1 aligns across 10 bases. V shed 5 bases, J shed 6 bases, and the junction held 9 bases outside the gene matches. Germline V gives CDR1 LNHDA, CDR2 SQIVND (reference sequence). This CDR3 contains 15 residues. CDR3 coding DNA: TGTGCCAGTAGTCTCATGACAGGGGGCTATGATGGCTACACCTTC. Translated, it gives CASSLMTGGYDGYTF.

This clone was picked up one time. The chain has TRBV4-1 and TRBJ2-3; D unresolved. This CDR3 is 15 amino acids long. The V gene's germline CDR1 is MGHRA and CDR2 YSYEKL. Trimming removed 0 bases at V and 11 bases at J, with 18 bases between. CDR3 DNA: TGCGCCAGCAGCCAAGAATCCCCTGTGAGCTACGGGCAGTATTTT. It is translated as CASSQESPVSYGQYF.

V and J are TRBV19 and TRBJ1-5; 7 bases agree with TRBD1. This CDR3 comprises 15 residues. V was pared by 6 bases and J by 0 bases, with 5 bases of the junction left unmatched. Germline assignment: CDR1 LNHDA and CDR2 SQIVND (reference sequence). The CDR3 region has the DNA TGTGCCAGTAGAGACAGGGAAAATAGCAATCAGCCCCAGCATTTT. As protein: CASRDRENSNQPQHF.

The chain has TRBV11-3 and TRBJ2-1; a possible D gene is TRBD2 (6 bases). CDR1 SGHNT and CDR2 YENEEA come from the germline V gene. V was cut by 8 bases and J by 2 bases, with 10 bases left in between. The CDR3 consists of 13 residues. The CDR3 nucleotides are TGTGCCAGCGCGGGACGGACCTACAATGAGCAGTTCTTC. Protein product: CASAGRTYNEQFF.

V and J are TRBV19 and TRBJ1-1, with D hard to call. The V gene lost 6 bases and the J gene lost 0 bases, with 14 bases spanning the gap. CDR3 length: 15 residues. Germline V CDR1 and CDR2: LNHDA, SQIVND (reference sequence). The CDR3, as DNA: TGTGCCAGTAGACCCCCGCCAGTTATGAACACTGAAGCTTTCTTT. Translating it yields CASRPPPVMNTEAFF.

The CDR3 region has the DNA TGTGCCACCAGTGATTCCTATATCGAGCAGTTCTTC. Residues: CATSDSYIEQFF. This sequence joins TRBV24-1 and TRBJ2-1; D is ambiguous. This CDR3 is built from 12 residues. The germline V gene has CDR1 KGHDR and CDR2 SFDVKD. The germline V and J ends were trimmed by 2 bases and 10 bases, with 8 bases remaining between them.